Each of the 13 T cell receptor beta chains below was sequenced from the same sample in a study of long-term antiretroviral therapy in people with HIV. Researchers ran immunoSEQ v3.0 at survey level. Produced via immunoSEQ multiplex PCR; TCRdb's table is partial and in-frame only. Of about 30,000 clones listed, almost 95% are singletons. The source material was unsorted PBMCs, sampled around 7.4 years after starting antiretroviral therapy. The receptors here all came from a man aged 45 to 65 with HIV.

This rearrangement joins TRBV10-2 to TRBJ2-1; no clear D. V lost 6 bases, J lost 6 bases, and 15 bases lay in between. Germline V gene sequence: CDR1 WSHSY, CDR2 SAAADI. CDR3 length: 14 amino acids. This CDR3 is CASSEGAKINEQFF. The CDR3 coding sequence is TGCGCCAGCAGCGAAGGAGCCAAAATCAATGAGCAGTTCTTC.

J is TRBJ2-5 and V is TRBV5-1; 15 bases are a match to TRBD2. Germline assignment: CDR1 SGHRS and CDR2 YFSETQ. Trimming cost V 2 bases and J 2 bases; bases outside gene matches: 1. This CDR3 comprises 16 residues. The CDR3 sequence: CASSFGTSGGQETQYF. As DNA, the CDR3 is TGCGCCAGCAGCTTCGGGACTAGCGGGGGGCAAGAGACCCAGTACTTC.

The chain carries TRBV6-1 and TRBJ1-5; D remains unclear. The CDR3 has 14 residues. V was pared by 6 bases and J by 6 bases, with 15 bases between. The germline CDR1 and CDR2 sequences are MNHNS and SASEGT. The CDR3 DNA sequence: TGTGCCAGCAGCCGAGCCGGGTCAGGTCAGCCCCAGCATTTT. This sequence encodes CASSRAGSGQPQHF.

This chain connects TRBV19 to TRBJ1-3; D remains ambiguous. The V end was cut by 5 bases, the J end by 0 bases, with 5 bases between. The CDR3 contains 13 residues. CDR1 is LNHDA and CDR2 is SQIVND in the germline V gene (reference sequence). CDR3 nucleotide sequence: TGTGCCAGTAGTGTGAGCTCTGGAAACACCATATATTTT. Residues: CASSVSSGNTIYF.

The rearrangement joins TRBV6-5 to TRBJ2-7; D unclear. The CDR3 extends over 12 amino acids. Looked up from germline, CDR1 is MNHEY and CDR2 is SVGAGI. Trimming shortened V by 2 bases and J by 9 bases, and 11 bases separated the two germline ends. DNA for the CDR3: TGTGCCAGCAGTTACCCTACTCCAGGGCAGTACTTC. It translates to CASSYPTPGQYF.

The genes are TRBV25-1 and TRBJ1-4, with unresolved D. Germline values: CDR1 MGHDK, CDR2 SYGVNS. The CDR3 contains 13 residues. Trimming took off 3 bases at V and 5 bases at J, with 7 bases between the two ends. The CDR3 DNA is TGTGCCAGCAGTGAGGGCAGGAATGAAAAACTGTTTTTT. As protein: CASSEGRNEKLFF.

The chain couples TRBV19 to TRBJ1-1; the D is unclear. Germline V gives CDR1 LNHDA, CDR2 SQIVND (reference sequence). CDR3 length equals 13 residues. V lost 4 bases, J lost 2 bases, and 8 bases lay in between. The CDR3 reads CASSTGLNTEAFF. The DNA for the CDR3 is TGTGCCAGTAGTACGGGCCTAAACACTGAAGCTTTCTTT.

The chain uses TRBV5-1 and TRBJ2-2; 7 bases agree with TRBD1. The CDR3 consists of 17 residues. V shed 4 bases and J 3 bases; nucleotides not matched to a gene: 12. Per germline, CDR1 SGHRS and CDR2 YFSETQ. Written as DNA, the CDR3 is TGCGCCAGCAGCCGGTGGGGCCGCCAGGGGGACACCGGGGAGCTGTTTTTT. It codes for CASSRWGRQGDTGELFF.

This chain links TRBV5-1 with TRBJ2-3; D gene uncertain. This CDR3 is 17 amino acids long. Germline CDR1 is SGHRS and CDR2 is YFSETQ. The V end lost 1 base, the J end lost 3 bases, and 18 bases lay between the germline ends. The CDR3 coding sequence is TGCGCCAGCAGCTTGATCCTTAGGTTGAAACAAACAGATACGCAGTATTTT. This codes for CASSLILRLKQTDTQYF.

The chain joins TRBV4-3 to TRBJ1-1; weak D call: TRBD1 (5 bases). V lost 1 base and J lost 1, with 13 bases in between. This CDR3 is 16 amino acids long. Germline V gene sequence: CDR1 LGHNA, CDR2 YSLEER. CDR3 region: CASSQGLGTGNTEAFF. CDR3 in DNA: TGCGCCAGCAGCCAAGGGCTTGGTACAGGGAACACTGAAGCTTTCTTT.

The chain couples TRBV10-1 to TRBJ2-2, with D hard to call. The CDR3 runs 11 residues. Trimming left V 6 bases short and J 1 base short, with 0 bases between. CDR1 WNHNN and CDR2 SYGVQD come from the germline V gene (reference sequence). This chain's CDR3 is CASRNTGELFF. CDR3 coding DNA: TGCGCCAGCAGGAACACCGGGGAGCTGTTTTTT.

This clone was counted only a few times. The J gene is TRBJ2-7, the V gene TRBV10-3; 7 bases are a match to TRBD2. The CDR3 extends over 18 amino acids. From germline, CDR1 is ENHRY and CDR2 SYGVKD. J was trimmed by 3 bases and V by 3 bases; bases with no gene match: 17. The CDR3, as DNA: TGTGCCATCAGTGATCGGGGAGGGCAGCGGGGAAATCACTACGAGCAGTACTTC. It codes for CAISDRGGQRGNHYEQYF.

This clone has only one observation. CDR3 bases: TGTGCCAGCAAGGCGGGTCTCTCGGATCAGCCCCAGCATTTT. As protein: CASKAGLSDQPQHF. This chain uses TRBV27 with TRBJ1-5; D call uncertain. CDR1 is MNHEY, CDR2 SMNVEV, per germline (reference sequence). The CDR3 runs to 14 residues. Trimming removed 7 bases at V and 5 bases at J, with 15 bases between.